These T cell receptor beta chains were read from a single sample in a study of neurological immune-mediated disorders. Via MiXCR, TCRdb re-called the 5' RACE reads, giving one row per CDR3 protein. The sample includes about 33,000 distinct CDR3 sequences, approximately 1.5% of them seen just once. Material for sequencing was PBMCs. Every receptor here comes from a woman in her thirties with multiple sclerosis. The CDR3 runs from the conserved cysteine through the conserved F or W. A D gene is named only where the DNA matches it firmly. Some rows have no size entry. The others give once, few or many, or a class for an expanded clone.

many,TRBV6-6,NA,TRBJ2-2,TGTGCCAGCAGTTACTCGGAGGTCCCGGAAGCGGAGCTGTTTTTT,CASSYSEVPEAELFF
many,TRBV12-3/TRBV12-4,NA,TRBJ2-7,TGTGCCAGCAGTTTTATTGGGTCGGGGAGCTCCTACGAGCAGTACTTC,CASSFIGSGSSYEQYF
many,TRBV14,TRBD1,TRBJ2-4,TGTGCCAGCAGTGGACAGGGAACCAAAAACATTCAGTACTTC,CASSGQGTKNIQYF
many,TRBV20-1,NA,TRBJ1-2,TGCAGTGCTAGAGATCGTGGTCTGATTAACTATGGCTACACCTTC,CSARDRGLINYGYTF
many,TRBV20-1,NA,TRBJ2-3,TGCAGTGCAGATGGACTACCTACAGATACGCAGTATTTT,CSADGLPTDTQYF
many,TRBV20-1,NA,TRBJ2-3,TGCAGTACGGGGGGGGACAGACCTAGCACAGATACGCAGTATTTT,CSTGGDRPSTDTQYF
many,TRBV5-1,NA,TRBJ2-7,TGCGCCAGCAGCTTAAAACAGGAGCCCTACGAGCAGTACTTC,CASSLKQEPYEQYF
many,TRBV12-3/TRBV12-4,NA,TRBJ1-5,TGTGCCAGCAAAGGGAACAATCAGCCCCAGCATTTT,CASKGNNQPQHF
many,TRBV7-2,NA,TRBJ1-2,TGTGCCAGCAGCCCCCTGGGGGGGGTAAGCGGCTACACCTTC,CASSPLGGVSGYTF
medium-sized,TRBV5-1,TRBD1,TRBJ2-5,TGCGCCAGCAGCTCCTACCTACAGGGGTACCAAGAGACCCAGTACTTC,CASSSYLQGYQETQYF
many,TRBV6-2/TRBV6-3,TRBD1,TRBJ2-7,TGTGCCAGCAGAGACGGGACAGGGGCGGCTTACGAGCAGTACTTC,CASRDGTGAAYEQYF
once,TRBV7-3,NA,TRBJ2-1,TGTGCCAGCAGCTTAAGTATGAGAAATGAGCAGTTCTTC,CASSLSMRNEQFF
many,TRBV20-1,TRBD2,TRBJ2-3,TGCAGTGCTAGAGACCAACTAGCGGGGGCCCGCACAGATACGCAGTATTTT,CSARDQLAGARTDTQYF
many,TRBV10-3,NA,TRBJ1-3,TGTGCCATCAGGTCTCCGTCGACAGAAATCTCTGGAAACACCATATATTTT,CAIRSPSTEISGNTIYF
many,TRBV7-2,TRBD1,TRBJ1-4,TGTGCCAGCAGCGAAGGACAGGCCTCTAATGAAAAACTGTTTTTT,CASSEGQASNEKLFF
many,TRBV25-1,TRBD1,TRBJ2-4,TGTGCCAGCAGTGACGCATCCTCCGGGACAGAGCTAGCCAAAAACATTCAGTACTTC,CASSDASSGTELAKNIQYF
many,TRBV10-3,NA,TRBJ2-7,TGTGCCATCAGTGAAGAGGACGAGCAGTACTTC,CAISEEDEQYF
many,TRBV10-3,TRBD1,TRBJ1-1,TGTGCCATCAGTAGCCTCGGGACAGATGATGAAGCTTTCTTT,CAISSLGTDDEAFF
many,TRBV7-9,NA,TRBJ2-1,TGTGCCAGCAGCTTTACTCCTAGAGGCTCCTACAATGAGCAGTTCTTC,CASSFTPRGSYNEQFF
many,TRBV20-1,NA,TRBJ2-2,TGCAGTGCTAGGGGAGACTACACCGGGGAGCTGTTTTTT,CSARGDYTGELFF
many,TRBV2,NA,TRBJ1-2,TGTGCCAGCAGTGGAAAACAGGGCATTGGCTATGGCTACACCTTC,CASSGKQGIGYGYTF
many,TRBV6-4,NA,TRBJ2-1,TGTGCCACTACATTCTACAATGAGCAGTTCTTC,CATTFYNEQFF
many,TRBV27,NA,TRBJ2-4,TGTGCCAGCAGTTTTCTCCCTCTCCGGGGAAACATTCAGTACTTC,CASSFLPLRGNIQYF
many,TRBV3-1,TRBD1,TRBJ2-5,TGTGCCAGCAGGGGACAGTTGCAAGAGACCCAGTACTTC,CASRGQLQETQYF
many,TRBV12-3/TRBV12-4,NA,TRBJ1-5,TGTGCCAGCAGTTTAATGGTAGGGGGATGGGATCAGCCCCAGCATTTT,CASSLMVGGWDQPQHF
many,TRBV7-6,NA,TRBJ1-5,TGTGCCAGCAGCACCAACCCCTCGGGTCAGCCCCAGCATTTT,CASSTNPSGQPQHF
many,TRBV7-8,NA,TRBJ1-5,TGTGCCAGCAGCTTAGTTCTATCCACGGGTTTAGGGGATCAGCCCCAGCATTTT,CASSLVLSTGLGDQPQHF
many,TRBV15,NA,TRBJ2-1,TGTGCCACCAGCAGAAGAGGACAGATTTACAATGAGCAGTTCTTC,CATSRRGQIYNEQFF
NA,TRBV5-1,NA,TRBJ2-5,TGCGCCAGCAGCCCGACGTCTCTTGCGTACCAAGAGACCCAGTACTTC,CASSPTSLAYQETQYF
many,TRBV5-6,NA,TRBJ1-2,TGTGCCAGCAGTAAGATTACGGATGTGTCGGAGGGCTACACCTTC,CASSKITDVSEGYTF
many,TRBV24-1,NA,TRBJ2-1,TGTGCCACCAGGAATACGGCGAATGAGCAGTTCTTC,CATRNTANEQFF
many,TRBV7-2,NA,TRBJ1-5,TGTGCCAGCAGCTCCGACGACACCCTGCCCCAGCATTTT,CASSSDDTLPQHF
many,TRBV20-1,TRBD2,TRBJ2-7,TGCAGTGCTAGGCGGCGGGGGGGAATCCCCTACGAGCAGTACTTC,CSARRRGGIPYEQYF
NA,TRBV20-1,NA,TRBJ1-1,TGCAGTGCTAGCTCCCCGGCGGGTGAAGCTTTCTTT,CSASSPAGEAFF
many,TRBV12-3/TRBV12-4,NA,TRBJ2-1,TGTGCCAGCAGCCTCCGGGGCCGGGGATTATACAATGAGCAGTTCTTC,CASSLRGRGLYNEQFF
many,TRBV5-1,NA,TRBJ2-7,TGCGCCAGCAGTCAAGCGGCCACCTACGAGCAGTACTTC,CASSQAATYEQYF
many,TRBV6-1,NA,TRBJ2-7,TGTGCCAGCAGCCCCCGGGACGCCTATTCCCACGAGCAGTACTTC,CASSPRDAYSHEQYF
many,TRBV6-2/TRBV6-3,NA,TRBJ2-1,TGTGCCAGCAGTTCTGCCTGGGAGCAGTTCTTC,CASSSAWEQFF
many,TRBV12-3/TRBV12-4,NA,TRBJ1-5,TGTGCCAGCAGTCCAGGTGACAATCAGCCCCAGCATTTT,CASSPGDNQPQHF
many,TRBV20-1,NA,TRBJ2-3,TGCAGTGCTCTCGAGGTAGCGGGCACAGATACGCAGTATTTT,CSALEVAGTDTQYF
many,TRBV9,NA,TRBJ1-2,TGTGCCAGCAGCATGGGACGTTATGGCTACACCTTC,CASSMGRYGYTF
many,TRBV7-9,NA,TRBJ1-2,TGTGCCAGCAGCTCTCGGGGGGCGTCAGGTGGCTACACCTTC,CASSSRGASGGYTF
many,TRBV7-6,NA,TRBJ2-2,TGTGCCAGCAGTCGGGATCATTTTTCGGACACCGGGGAGCTGTTTTTT,CASSRDHFSDTGELFF
many,TRBV5-1,NA,TRBJ2-7,TGCGCCAGCAGCTCCCCGGAGTTTCCGGGTCTGAGAACCTACGAGCAGTACTTC,CASSSPEFPGLRTYEQYF
many,TRBV11-2,TRBD1,TRBJ2-3,TGTGCCAGCAGCCTGACAGGGGTGGGCACAGATACGCAGTATTTT,CASSLTGVGTDTQYF
many,TRBV20-1,NA,TRBJ1-1,TGCAGTGCCCGGACTGGAGAGGGGAGGAACACTGAAGCTTTCTTT,CSARTGEGRNTEAFF
many,TRBV11-2,NA,TRBJ2-5,TGTGCCAGCAGCTTATTCACGGACCAAGAGACCCAGTACTTC,CASSLFTDQETQYF
many,TRBV5-1,NA,TRBJ2-5,TGCGCCAGCAGACCAACAGGGCCGGAGACCCAGTACTTC,CASRPTGPETQYF
many,TRBV15,TRBD2,TRBJ2-7,TGTGCCACCAGCAGAGATGGGCGGGGGGGCAGCTCCTACGAGCAGTACTTC,CATSRDGRGGSSYEQYF
many,TRBV3-1,NA,TRBJ2-1,TGTGCCAGCAGCCACCTGGGGAGTTACAATGAGCAGTTCTTC,CASSHLGSYNEQFF
many,TRBV29-1,TRBD1,TRBJ1-4,TGCAGCGGGATGGGACAGGGTAATGAAAAACTGTTTTTT,CSGMGQGNEKLFF